This T cell receptor beta chain emerged from a study of blood T cell repertoires in COVID-19. Study-wide context: Acute and convalescent COVID-19 samples came from the United States, Italy and Spain. In each case, the material was cDNA or gDNA derived from T cells, B-cell-depleted T cells, or PBMCs.

TCRdb's table, derived via immunoSEQ multiplex PCR, lists solely in-frame clones and lacks some. The sample shows under 300,000 clones, 80% to 90% of them seen only once. This clone was detected a few times. V was pared by 3 bases and J by 7 bases, with 2 bases of the junction left unmatched. This CDR3 has 12 amino acids. Per germline, CDR1 SGHRS and CDR2 YFSETQ. The sequence was obtained from a man between 60 and 75 years old with acute or convalescent COVID-19. The chain is built from TRBV5-1 and TRBJ1-1; 8 positions match TRBD1. Sequencing was performed on peripheral blood. The CDR3 region is CASSWGTGEAFF. CDR3 in DNA: TGCGCCAGCAGCTGGGGGACAGGTGAAGCTTTCTTT.